The 24 T cell receptor beta chains below come from one sample, sequenced in a study of cytomegalovirus exposure and HLA in healthy donors. 13 Jbeta primers and 60 Vbeta primers were used for the PCR. Measured with immunoSEQ multiplex PCR; TCRdb has only the in-frame clones, and not every one. The repertoire has roughly 110,000 clones, under 85% of them found once; the top ten carry 9.5% to 13%. The sequenced sample consisted of PBMCs. All receptors derive from a man between 35 and 55 years old in good health and CMV-seropositive.

The chain links TRBV11-2 to TRBJ2-1; a weak D match, TRBD1 (6 bases). Deletions cut 6 bases from V and 4 bases from J, with 16 bases between. Germline V CDR1 and CDR2: SGHAT, FQNNGV. This CDR3 has 15 residues. CDR3 nucleotide sequence: TGTGCCAGCAGGTCCCCCAGGGGAAGGTACAATGAGCAGTTCTTC. Translating gives CASRSPRGRYNEQFF.

In nucleotides, the CDR3 is TGTGCCCTCAGGGGGCCCGGCGCAGATACGCAGTATTTT. This translates into CALRGPGADTQYF. This chain connects TRBV28 to TRBJ2-3; TRBD1 matches 8 bases. V lost 11 bases to trimming and J lost 4 bases; unmatched junction nucleotides: 8. Germline values: CDR1 MDHEN, CDR2 SYDVKM. The length of the CDR3 is 13 residues.

There are a few counts of this clone. The chain employs TRBV19 and TRBJ2-3; 8 nucleotides agree with TRBD2. The V gene's germline CDR1 is LNHDA and CDR2 SQIVND (reference sequence). The CDR3 is 15 residues long. Germline trimming cut 2 bases from V and 4 bases from J; bases unmatched to any gene: 5. CDR3 residues: CASSIRDGGADTQYF. The CDR3, as DNA: TGTGCCAGTAGTATAAGGGACGGGGGGGCAGATACGCAGTATTTT.

This clone was observed a handful of times. This chain joins TRBV4-3 and TRBJ2-5, with D maybe TRBD1 (6 bases). This CDR3 is 11 amino acids long. The V and J ends lost 6 bases and 5 bases respectively, with 7 bases between them. The germline V gene encodes CDR1 LGHNA and CDR2 YSLEER. CDR3 sequence reads: CASRRGETQYF. The CDR3 coding sequence is TGCGCCAGCAGGAGGGGGGAGACCCAGTACTTC.

The chain links TRBV7-2 to TRBJ1-2; possible D gene TRBD1, 6 bases. This CDR3 contains 14 residues. V dropped 5 bases and J dropped 5 bases, with 15 bases sitting between them. The V gene's germline CDR1 is SGHTA and CDR2 FQGNSA. The CDR3 DNA is TGTGCCAGCAGCCCACAGGGCTACCGATATGGCTACACCTTC. This encodes CASSPQGYRYGYTF.

The chain joins TRBV10-2 to TRBJ2-3; D is perhaps TRBD1 (5 bases). V lost 6 bases and J lost 10, with 14 bases in between. CDR1 and CDR2 (germline): WSHSY, SAAADI. The CDR3 runs 12 residues. The CDR3 loop is CASRGRGEAQYF. For the CDR3, the DNA is TGCGCCAGCAGGGGGCGCGGAGAGGCGCAGTATTTT.

V gene TRBV5-4 combines with J gene TRBJ1-3; maybe TRBD1 (6 bases). The CDR3 is 14 amino acids. Germline CDR1 is SGHNT and CDR2 is YYREEE (reference sequence). The germline V and J ends were trimmed by 4 bases and 4 bases, with 12 bases remaining between them. CDR3 nucleotide sequence: TGTGCCAGCAGCCGAGGGGGATCCGGAAACACCATATATTTT. It yields the protein CASSRGGSGNTIYF.

The CDR3 reads CASSLAGGPGQETQYF. CDR3 nucleotides: TGCGCCAGCAGCTTAGCGGGGGGGCCTGGTCAAGAGACCCAGTACTTC. The chain is built from TRBV5-1 and TRBJ2-5, with 10 bases fitting TRBD2. CDR1 SGHRS and CDR2 YFSETQ come from the germline V gene. The junction had 6 bases not matched to a gene; V was cut back by 2 bases and J by 2 bases. The CDR3 runs to 16 residues.

The rearrangement links TRBV7-2 to TRBJ1-6; 7 bases fit TRBD1. This CDR3 is 16 amino acids long. The germline V gene has CDR1 SGHTA and CDR2 FQGNSA. V lost 5 bases, J lost 7 bases, and 11 bases stayed unmatched. The CDR3 region has the DNA TGTGCCAGCAGCGGACCCGGGACAGCGAGGAATTCACCCCTCCACTTT. Its protein is CASSGPGTARNSPLHF.

The rearrangement uses TRBV4-3 and TRBJ2-2; 8 bases line up with TRBD1. The germline gives CDR1 LGHNA, CDR2 YSLEER. The CDR3 is 14 amino acids. J was trimmed by 5 bases and V by 1 base; bases with no gene match: 0. The CDR3 region is CASSQGQGTGELFF. CDR3 nucleotide sequence: TGCGCCAGCAGCCAAGGACAGGGGACCGGGGAGCTGTTTTTT.

The CDR3: CASSLDRGGGYTF. The CDR3 DNA sequence: TGTGCCAGCAGCTTAGACAGGGGTGGCGGCTACACCTTC. The chain carries TRBV11-2 and TRBJ1-2; D possibly corresponds to TRBD1 (6 bases). CDR3 length: 13 amino acids. Germline V lookup: CDR1 SGHAT, CDR2 FQNNGV. The V and J ends lost 0 bases and 8 bases respectively, with 10 bases between them.

This rearrangement joins TRBV9 to TRBJ1-4; 7 bases are shared with TRBD1. Losses at the gene ends were 4 bases for V and 8 bases for J; bases not matched to a gene: 11. This CDR3 has 15 residues. Germline V gene lookup returns CDR1 SGDLS and CDR2 YYNGEE. The CDR3 region is CASSTRQGLGEKLFF. Here the CDR3 DNA reads TGTGCCAGCAGCACCCGACAGGGCCTGGGGGAAAAACTGTTTTTT.

In this sample, this clone turned up a few times. The V and J genes are TRBV14 and TRBJ2-7; TRBD1 aligns across 8 bases. CDR3 length: 14 amino acids. Per the germline V gene, CDR1 is SGHDN and CDR2 is FVKESK. Germline trimming cut 0 bases from V and 6 bases from J; bases unmatched to any gene: 4. The CDR3 DNA reads TGTGCCAGCAGCCAAGATCACAGGGGGACCGAGCAGTACTTC. Translation gives CASSQDHRGTEQYF.

V usage is TRBV2 and J usage is TRBJ2-3, with TRBD2 matching over 9 bases. CDR1 and CDR2 (germline): SNHLY, FYNNEI. The V gene end was trimmed by 2 bases and the J gene end by 4 bases; junction bases not matched to a gene: 4. There are 15 residues in the CDR3. CDR3 sequence reads: CASSELAGKSDTQYF. DNA for the CDR3: TGTGCCAGCAGTGAACTAGCGGGGAAGTCAGATACGCAGTATTTT.

Here the CDR3 DNA reads TGTGCCAGCAGCTTAACCGGGGGGGGAGAGACCCAGTACTTC. Its translation: CASSLTGGGETQYF. The genes are TRBV11-1 and TRBJ2-5; 8 nucleotides agree with TRBD2. With 2 bases clipped from V and 4 bases from J, the junction kept 3 bases outside the gene matches. In germline, CDR1 is SGHAT, CDR2 FQDESV (reference sequence). This CDR3 contains 14 residues.

The CDR3 DNA sequence: TGTGCCAGCAGCTTTTCGGACAGGAACACTGAAGCTTTCTTT. Protein sequence: CASSFSDRNTEAFF. V and J are TRBV9 and TRBJ1-1; the D gene is possibly TRBD1 (6 bases). CDR3 length equals 14 residues. The V end was cut by 4 bases, the J end by 1 base, with 11 bases between. Germline values: CDR1 SGDLS, CDR2 YYNGEE.

The DNA of the CDR3 is TGTGCCAGCAGTGGCGGGACGGCGCCCTACGAGCAGTACTTC. Translated, it gives CASSGGTAPYEQYF. The V call is TRBV6-4, the J call TRBJ2-7; D is perhaps TRBD2 (6 bases). The CDR3 is 14 amino acids. V shed 4 bases and J shed 2 bases, with 12 bases lying between them. The germline V gene encodes CDR1 MRHNA and CDR2 SNTAGT.

The chain joins TRBV18 to TRBJ2-7; TRBD2 might be the D (5 bases). Germline V lookup: CDR1 KGHSH, CDR2 LQKENI. Trimming removed 3 bases at V and 3 bases at J, with 12 bases between. There are 14 residues in the CDR3. As DNA, the CDR3 is TGTGCCAGCTCACCGCGGGCAGGAGACTACGAGCAGTACTTC. Translated: CASSPRAGDYEQYF.

V is TRBV27 and J is TRBJ2-1; TRBD1 is a possible D gene (5 bases). The V end lost 6 bases, the J end lost 8 bases, and 23 bases lay between the germline ends. The CDR3 runs 16 residues. Germline V gene data show CDR1 as MNHEY and CDR2 as SMNVEV (reference sequence). The CDR3 spells CASRTIGPSEGDEQFF. CDR3 in DNA: TGTGCCAGCAGAACGATCGGGCCCTCCGAAGGGGATGAGCAGTTCTTC.

The table lists this clone with a few counts. The chain combines TRBV6-5 with TRBJ2-3; TRBD1 agrees at 10 bases. Germline loops: CDR1 MNHEY, CDR2 SVGAGI. With 4 bases clipped from V and 3 bases from J, the junction kept 7 bases outside the gene matches. This CDR3 region has 16 residues. CDR3 sequence reads: CASSSLRTGGTDTQYF. Here the CDR3 DNA reads TGTGCCAGCAGTTCCCTTCGGACAGGGGGTACAGATACGCAGTATTTT.

This rearrangement joins TRBV28 to TRBJ2-7; 10 bases agree with TRBD2. The V gene end was trimmed by 6 bases and the J gene end by 6 bases; junction bases not matched to a gene: 11. The germline CDR1 and CDR2 sequences are MDHEN and SYDVKM. The CDR3 is 15 amino acids. CDR3 nucleotide sequence: TGTGCCAGCAGACTCCCCGGGACTAGCGTGGGCGAGCAGTACTTC. It yields the protein CASRLPGTSVGEQYF.

This clone has just one count. The chain couples TRBV15 to TRBJ2-7, with TRBD2 identical over 8 bases. Per the germline V gene, CDR1 is LNHNV and CDR2 is YYDKDF (reference sequence). This CDR3 contains 14 residues. V trimming: 5 bases; J trimming: 4 bases; junction bases outside the gene matches: 7. The CDR3 DNA follows: TGTGCCACCAGCCCGGGGGGGTCCGTTTACGAGCAGTACTTC. As protein: CATSPGGSVYEQYF. Looking up the rest from reference TRBV15 and TRBJ2-7 gives the full variable domain: DAMVIQNPRYQVTQFGKPVTLSCSQTLNHNVMYWYQQKSSQAPKLLFHYYDKDFNNEADTPDNFQSRRPNTSFCFLDIRSPGLGDTAMYLCATSPGGSVYEQYFGPGTRLTVT.

The gene calls are TRBV6-1 and TRBJ1-1, with D possibly being TRBD1 (6 bases). Trimming took off 0 bases at V and 3 bases at J, with 14 bases between the two ends. The V gene's germline CDR1 is MNHNS and CDR2 SASEGT. This CDR3 has 16 amino acids. This CDR3 reads CASSEAPQGLDTEAFF. The CDR3 nucleotides read TGTGCCAGCAGTGAAGCGCCACAGGGATTGGACACTGAAGCTTTCTTT.

The chain combines TRBV2 with TRBJ2-5; 8 bases match TRBD1. V lost 4 bases to trimming and J lost 3 bases; unmatched junction nucleotides: 13. The CDR3 has 17 residues. Germline lookup yields CDR1 SNHLY and CDR2 FYNNEI. As DNA, the CDR3 is TGTGCCAGCAGTGGGTATACACAGGGGGTAGTGAAAGAGACCCAGTACTTC. This sequence encodes CASSGYTQGVVKETQYF.